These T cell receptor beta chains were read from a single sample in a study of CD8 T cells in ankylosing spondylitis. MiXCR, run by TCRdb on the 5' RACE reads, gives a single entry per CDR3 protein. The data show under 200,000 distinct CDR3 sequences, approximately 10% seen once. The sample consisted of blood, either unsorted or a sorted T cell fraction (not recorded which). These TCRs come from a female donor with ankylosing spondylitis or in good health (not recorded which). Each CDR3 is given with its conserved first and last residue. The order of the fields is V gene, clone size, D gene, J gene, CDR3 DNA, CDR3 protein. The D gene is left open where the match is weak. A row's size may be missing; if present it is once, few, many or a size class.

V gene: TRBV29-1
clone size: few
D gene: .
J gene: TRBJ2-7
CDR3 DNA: TGCAGCGTTGAAGACGGGCCCTACGAGCAGTACTTC
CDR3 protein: CSVEDGPYEQYF

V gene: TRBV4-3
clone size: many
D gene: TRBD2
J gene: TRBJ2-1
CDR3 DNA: TGCGCCAGCAGCCAAGATGGGGTAGCGGGCAGCAATGAGCAGTTCTTC
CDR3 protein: CASSQDGVAGSNEQFF

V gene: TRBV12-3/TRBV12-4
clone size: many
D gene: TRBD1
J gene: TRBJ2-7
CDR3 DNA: TGTGCCAGCAGCCCCCCGGGACAGGGTTTAATCGAGCAGTACTTC
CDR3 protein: CASSPPGQGLIEQYF

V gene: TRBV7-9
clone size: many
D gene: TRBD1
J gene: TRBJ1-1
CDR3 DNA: TGTGCCAGCAGCTGGGACAGGGGGCGGGATGAAGCTTTCTTT
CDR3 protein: CASSWDRGRDEAFF

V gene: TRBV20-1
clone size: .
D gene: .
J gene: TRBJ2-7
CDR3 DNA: TGCAGTGCTAGAGATGACGGCCCTCTCGCGGAGCAGTACTTC
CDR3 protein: CSARDDGPLAEQYF

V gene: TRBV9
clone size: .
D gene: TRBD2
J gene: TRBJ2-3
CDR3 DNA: TGTGCCAGCAGCCCGGGGGGGGCCTGGGATACGCAGTATTTT
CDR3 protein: CASSPGGAWDTQYF

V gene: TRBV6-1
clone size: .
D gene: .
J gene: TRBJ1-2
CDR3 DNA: TGTGCCAGCAGCCAAAACAGGGCTTTTGGCTACACCTTC
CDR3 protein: CASSQNRAFGYTF

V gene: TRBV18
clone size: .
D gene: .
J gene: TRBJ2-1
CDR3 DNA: TGTGCCAGCTCACCGAAGGCAGACTCCTACAATGAGCAGTTCTTC
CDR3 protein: CASSPKADSYNEQFF

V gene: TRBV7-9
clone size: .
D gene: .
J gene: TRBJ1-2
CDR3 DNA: TGTGCCAGCAGCTTACGACTCTCTCGCTACACCTTC
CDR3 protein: CASSLRLSRYTF

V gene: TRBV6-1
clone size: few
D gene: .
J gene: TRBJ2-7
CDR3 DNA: TGTGCCAGCAGTGAAACAAGGGGGATGGCTGACTTC
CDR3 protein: CASSETRGMADF

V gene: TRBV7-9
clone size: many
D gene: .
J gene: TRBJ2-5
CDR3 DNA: TGTGCCAGCAGCTTGGGGCAGCAAGAGACCCAGTACTTC
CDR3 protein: CASSLGQQETQYF

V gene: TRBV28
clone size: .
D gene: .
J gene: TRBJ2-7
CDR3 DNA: TGTGCCAGCAGCAGTGTAGACTCCTACGAGCAGTACTTC
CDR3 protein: CASSSVDSYEQYF

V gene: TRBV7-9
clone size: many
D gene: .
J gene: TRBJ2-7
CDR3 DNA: TGTGCCAGCAGCATCGTAGGGCGCTACGAGCAGTACTTC
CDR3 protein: CASSIVGRYEQYF

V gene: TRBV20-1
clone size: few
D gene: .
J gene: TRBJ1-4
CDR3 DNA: TGCAGTGCTAGACTTACCCAGGGTCGGTCTAATGAAAAACTGTTTTTT
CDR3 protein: CSARLTQGRSNEKLFF

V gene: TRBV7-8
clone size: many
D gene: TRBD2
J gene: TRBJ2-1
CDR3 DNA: TGTGCCAGCAGCTTCGGACTAGCGGGAACCTACAATGAGCAGTTCTTC
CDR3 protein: CASSFGLAGTYNEQFF

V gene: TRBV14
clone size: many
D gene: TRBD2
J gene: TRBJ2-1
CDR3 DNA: TGTGCCAGCAGCCTTCTTAGGACTAGCGCAGCTCTCTCCTACAATGAGCAGTTCTTC
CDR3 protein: CASSLLRTSAALSYNEQFF

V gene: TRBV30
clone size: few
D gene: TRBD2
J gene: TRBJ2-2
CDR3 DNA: TGTGCCTGGTTCCTCCAGGGTAACGCGGGAGGCACCGGGGAGCTGTTTTTT
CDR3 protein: CAWFLQGNAGGTGELFF

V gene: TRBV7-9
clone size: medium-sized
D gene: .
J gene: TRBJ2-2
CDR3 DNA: TGTGCCAGCAGCCACTCCACCGGGGAGCTGTTTTTT
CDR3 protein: CASSHSTGELFF

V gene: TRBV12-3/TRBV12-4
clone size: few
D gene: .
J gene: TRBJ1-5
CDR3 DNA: TGTGCCAGCAGGACAGCACCAGATCAGCCCCAGCATTTT
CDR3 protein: CASRTAPDQPQHF

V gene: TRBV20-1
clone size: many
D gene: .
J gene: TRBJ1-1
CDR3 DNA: TGCAGTGCTAGAGCGATAGGGTCCAACACTGAAGCTTTCTTT
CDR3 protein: CSARAIGSNTEAFF

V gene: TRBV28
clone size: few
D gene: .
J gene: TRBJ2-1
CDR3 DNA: TGTGCCACCGCCTTTGGTTACAATGAGCAGTTCTTC
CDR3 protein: CATAFGYNEQFF

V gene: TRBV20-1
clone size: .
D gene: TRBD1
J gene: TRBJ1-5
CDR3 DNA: TGCAGTGCTGGGGGGGACAGGCTCGCGGGGCCCAATCAGCCCCAGCATTTT
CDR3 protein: CSAGGDRLAGPNQPQHF

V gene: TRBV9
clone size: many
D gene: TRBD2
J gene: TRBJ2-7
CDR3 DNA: TGTGCCAGCAGCCCGGGACTAGCGGCCTACGAGCAGTACTTC
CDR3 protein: CASSPGLAAYEQYF

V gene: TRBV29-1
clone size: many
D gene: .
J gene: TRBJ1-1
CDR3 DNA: TGCAGCGTTTTCAGACAGAACACTGAAGCTTTCTTT
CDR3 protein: CSVFRQNTEAFF

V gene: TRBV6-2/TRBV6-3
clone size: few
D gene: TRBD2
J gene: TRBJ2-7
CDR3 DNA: TGTGCCAGCTCCATCCTTAGCGGGGGGAAGTACGAGCAGTACTTC
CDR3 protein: CASSILSGGKYEQYF

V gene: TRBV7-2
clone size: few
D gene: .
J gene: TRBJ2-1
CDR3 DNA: TGTGCCAGCAGCTTAGACGGCCCCCTGAGAGAGCAGTTCTTC
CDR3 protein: CASSLDGPLREQFF

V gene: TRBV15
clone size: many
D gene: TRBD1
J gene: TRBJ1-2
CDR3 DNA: TGTGCCACCAGCAGAGACAGGGGGCCTATCTATGGCTACACCTTC
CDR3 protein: CATSRDRGPIYGYTF

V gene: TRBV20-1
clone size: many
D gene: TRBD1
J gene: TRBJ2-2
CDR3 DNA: TGCAGTGCTAGAGATGGGACAGGGGACACCGGGGAGCTGTTTTTT
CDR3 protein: CSARDGTGDTGELFF

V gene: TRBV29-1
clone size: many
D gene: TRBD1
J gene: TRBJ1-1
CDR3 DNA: TGCAGCGTTTCAGGACAGGGTATGTACGCTGAAGCTTTCTTT
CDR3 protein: CSVSGQGMYAEAFF

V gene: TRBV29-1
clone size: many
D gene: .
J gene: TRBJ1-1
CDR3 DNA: TGCAGCGCCCAGGGAGGGCGGAGTACTGAAGCTTTCTTT
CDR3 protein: CSAQGGRSTEAFF

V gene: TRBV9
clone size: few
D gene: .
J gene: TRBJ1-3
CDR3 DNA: TGTGCCAGCAGCGTAGGGCGGGATGACACCATATATTTT
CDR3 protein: CASSVGRDDTIYF